Listed below are T cell receptor beta chains from one sample, sequenced in a study of read filtering for tumor transcriptome and immune sequencing. A single record per CDR3 protein comes from TCRdb applying MiXCR to the reads. The data hold about 40,000 distinct CDR3 sequences, with roughly 13% observed a single time. Sequencing input: a population of CD138-negative cells sorted from bone marrow. The receptors come from a donor over 35 with multiple myeloma. CDR3s include the opening cysteine and the closing phenylalanine or tryptophan. A D gene is named only where the DNA matches it firmly. Clone size appears in some rows only: once, few, many, or a class for an expanded clone.

many	TRBD2	TRBJ2-7	TRBV20-1	TGCAGTGCTAGAACTAGCGGGAGCCCCGAGCAGTACTTC	CSARTSGSPEQYF
many	NA	TRBJ2-3	TRBV30	TGTGCCTGGGACTACGTTGAGCGACATGCGCAGTATTTT	CAWDYVERHAQYF
many	TRBD1	TRBJ2-2	TRBV5-1	TGCGCCAGCAGCTTGGTACAGGGGGCGAACACCGGGGAGCTGTTTTTT	CASSLVQGANTGELFF
NA	NA	TRBJ1-1	TRBV9	TGTGCCAGCAGCGCCCATCGGCGGGACACTGAAGCTTTCTTT	CASSAHRRDTEAFF
many	NA	TRBJ2-7	TRBV5-1	TGCGCCAGCAGCTTGGAACGGGACGAGCAGTACTTC	CASSLERDEQYF
many	TRBD2	TRBJ2-7	TRBV20-1	TGCAGTGCTAGAAAGAGGGCTAGCGGCTACGAGCAGTACTTC	CSARKRASGYEQYF
many	NA	TRBJ1-1	TRBV7-2	TGTGCCAGCAGCTTAAAGGGGTCAGCGGAGGCTTTCTTT	CASSLKGSAEAFF
many	TRBD2	TRBJ2-1	TRBV9	TGTGCCAGCAGCCTCACTAGCGGGAGTACGCATGAGCAGTTCTTC	CASSLTSGSTHEQFF
NA	TRBD1	TRBJ2-7	TRBV20-1	TGCAGTGCTAGTGCGCCGGGACAGGGGTACGAGCAGTACTTC	CSASAPGQGYEQYF
many	NA	TRBJ2-1	TRBV19	TGTGCCAGTAGGACATGGAATGAGCAGTTCTTC	CASRTWNEQFF
many	TRBD1	TRBJ2-5	TRBV7-9	TGTGCCAGCAGCCCCCCCCGCTCCGGGACAGTTCAAGAGACCCAGTACTTC	CASSPPRSGTVQETQYF
many	TRBD2	TRBJ2-3	TRBV15	TGTGCCACCAGCCCGGGGGGTAGCGGTAACACAGATACGCAGTATTTT	CATSPGGSGNTDTQYF
many	NA	TRBJ2-2	TRBV18	TGTGCCAGCTCACCCGATGCTTGGGGACAATTAAACACCGGGGAGCTGTTTTTT	CASSPDAWGQLNTGELFF
many	TRBD2	TRBJ2-5	TRBV20-1	TGCAGTGCTAGAGGGGGGGGCCAAGAGACCCAGTACTTC	CSARGGGQETQYF
many	NA	TRBJ2-7	TRBV6-5	TGTGCCAGCAGTTACCGGAGTTACTACGAGCAGTACTTC	CASSYRSYYEQYF
many	NA	TRBJ2-2	TRBV5-1	TGCGCCAGCAGCCCTGCAGGGGCTGGGGTGAACACCGGGGAGCTGTTTTTT	CASSPAGAGVNTGELFF
many	NA	TRBJ2-7	TRBV6-6	TGTGCCAGCAGCTCGGGGAAAAAGGAGTACGAGCAGTACTTC	CASSSGKKEYEQYF
many	TRBD2	TRBJ2-3	TRBV7-8	TGTGCCAGCAGCCAGGGACTAGCGGGAGATACGCAGTATTTT	CASSQGLAGDTQYF
NA	NA	TRBJ2-6	TRBV7-9	TGTGCCAGCAGTCGGTTCCTTTCTGGGGCCAACGTCCTGACTTTC	CASSRFLSGANVLTF
many	TRBD2	TRBJ2-1	TRBV9	TGTGCCAGCAGCCCCCGAGCGGGAGACTACAATGAGCAGTTCTTC	CASSPRAGDYNEQFF
many	TRBD2	TRBJ2-7	TRBV28	TGTGCCAGCAGTTTTGTCGCCCTAGCGGGAGTCTACGAGCAGTACTTC	CASSFVALAGVYEQYF
many	NA	TRBJ2-3	TRBV18	TGTGCCAGCTCACCTCTAGGGTCAGATACGCAGTATTTT	CASSPLGSDTQYF
many	TRBD1	TRBJ2-7	TRBV10-3	TGTGCCATCAGTGGGAGAGGGACAGGCTACGAGCAGTACTTC	CAISGRGTGYEQYF
many	NA	TRBJ2-1	TRBV28	TGTGCCAGCAGTTCAGGGACCTCATACAATGAGCAGTTCTTC	CASSSGTSYNEQFF
NA	NA	TRBJ2-3	TRBV5-1	TGCGCCAGCAGCTTGGGGGGTCCGCGCACAGATACGCAGTATTTT	CASSLGGPRTDTQYF
few	TRBD2	TRBJ2-5	TRBV7-2	TGTGCCAGCAGCCCTGGGCAGCGGGGAGAGACCCAGTACTTC	CASSPGQRGETQYF
NA	TRBD1	TRBJ1-1	TRBV7-9	TGTGCCAGCAGCCTAGGGGGGGGCAGGGGGCTCACTGAAGCTTTCTTT	CASSLGGGRGLTEAFF
NA	NA	TRBJ2-4	TRBV7-9	TGTGCCAGCAGCTTAGGACACTCCCCAGCCAAAAACATTCAGTACTTC	CASSLGHSPAKNIQYF
many	TRBD2	TRBJ2-3	TRBV7-2	TGTGCCAGCAGCCCCCCGGGACTAGCGGGAGGGGGGGCAGATACGCAGTATTTT	CASSPPGLAGGGADTQYF
many	NA	TRBJ1-1	TRBV20-1	TGCAGTGCTAGAGGCCCGGGGTACTGGACTGAAGCTTTCTTT	CSARGPGYWTEAFF
many	TRBD1	TRBJ1-1	TRBV12-3/TRBV12-4	TGTGCCAGCAGTTCCCACAGGGGGGGTGTAGCTTTCTTT	CASSSHRGGVAFF
NA	NA	TRBJ2-1	TRBV29-1	TGCAGCGACGAATTGTCGGACACGGCACCATGCAATGAGCAGTTCTTC	CSDELSDTAPCNEQFF
many	NA	TRBJ2-7	TRBV19	TGTGCCAGTAGGATATCTGCCGCCGGGAGCTCCTACGAGCAGTACTTC	CASRISAAGSSYEQYF
many	NA	TRBJ2-3	TRBV9	TGTGCCAGCAGCTCACCTCCGGGACGGAGCACAGATACGCAGTATTTT	CASSSPPGRSTDTQYF
many	NA	TRBJ2-2	TRBV19	TGTGCCAGTAGACCCTACAGGGGGGGCACCGGGGAGCTGTTTTTT	CASRPYRGGTGELFF
many	NA	TRBJ2-7	TRBV20-1	TGCAGTGCTAGAGATTTGTGGGGCCCGACCGACGAGCAGTACTTC	CSARDLWGPTDEQYF
many	NA	TRBJ1-1	TRBV19	TGTGCCAGTAGTATGGGATCAATGGCCCATGAAGCTTTCTTT	CASSMGSMAHEAFF
NA	NA	TRBJ2-3	TRBV20-1	TGCAGTGCTAGGCCCGTACTTGCGGTGGGGGATACGCAGTATTTT	CSARPVLAVGDTQYF
NA	NA	TRBJ1-1	TRBV12-3/TRBV12-4	TGTGCCAGCAGGCTTAAGGGGGGTGGCTCTGAAGCTTTCTTT	CASRLKGGGSEAFF
many	TRBD2	TRBJ2-1	TRBV2	TGTGCCAGCAGTGGGGGACTAGCGGGATATGATGAGCAGTTCTTC	CASSGGLAGYDEQFF
few	NA	TRBJ1-2	TRBV28	TGTGCCAGCAGTTTCGGGGCCCAGGATTCTAACTATGGCTACACCTTC	CASSFGAQDSNYGYTF
many	NA	TRBJ1-1	TRBV7-9	TGTGCCAGCAGCTTGGTAGCGTGGAACACTGAAGCTTTCTTT	CASSLVAWNTEAFF
NA	TRBD2	TRBJ2-7	TRBV12-3/TRBV12-4	TGTGCCAGCAGTTTAGCGGGCGGGGGGCGGAACGAGCAGTACTTC	CASSLAGGGRNEQYF
many	TRBD1	TRBJ1-5	TRBV28	TGTGCCAGCAGTGAGAGACAGGGCCATCAGCCCCAGCATTTT	CASSERQGHQPQHF
NA	NA	TRBJ1-5	TRBV28	TGTGCCAGCAGTTTATTTTCGTGGTTGGGACAGCCCCAGCATTTT	CASSLFSWLGQPQHF
many	NA	TRBJ1-5	TRBV20-1	TGCAGTGCAGGAAAGGGCTATAGCAATCAGCCCCAGCATTTT	CSAGKGYSNQPQHF
many	NA	TRBJ2-2	TRBV27	TGTGCCAGCAGTACAGGACTCCTGCCCGGGGAGCTGTTTTTT	CASSTGLLPGELFF
many	NA	TRBJ1-2	TRBV5-1	TGCGCCACCAACAAAGGCGGGGGGGAAGATGGCTACACCTTC	CATNKGGGEDGYTF
NA	NA	TRBJ2-1	TRBV6-2/TRBV6-3	TGTGCCAGCAGTTACAGGGTAACTTTCAATGAGCAGTTCTTC	CASSYRVTFNEQFF
few	NA	TRBJ2-7	TRBV29-1	TGCAGCGTCGGGGAGCTCGGAGTGTACGAGCAGTACTTC	CSVGELGVYEQYF
many	TRBD2	TRBJ2-1	TRBV10-3	TGTGCCATCAGTGATTCTAGCGGTACCTACAATGAGCAGTTCTTC	CAISDSSGTYNEQFF
many	TRBD2	TRBJ2-2	TRBV11-3	TGTGCCAGCAGCCAGATCCTAGCGGGAGGACCCGGGGAGCTGTTTTTT	CASSQILAGGPGELFF
NA	NA	TRBJ1-1	TRBV29-1	TGCAGCGTTGAAGATCTATCCGAAGCTTTCTTT	CSVEDLSEAFF
many	TRBD1	TRBJ2-1	TRBV12-3/TRBV12-4	TGTGCCAGCCAACCCTCCGGGACAGTCTACAATGAGCAGTTCTTC	CASQPSGTVYNEQFF
NA	TRBD2	TRBJ2-5	TRBV6-5	TGTGCCAGCAGCCAGAGCGGGAGTGGAGAGACCCAGTACTTC	CASSQSGSGETQYF
many	NA	TRBJ1-2	TRBV20-1	TGCAGTGCTAGGGGGGGAGGGGGAGAGGCTGGCTACACCTTC	CSARGGGGEAGYTF
many	TRBD2	TRBJ2-1	TRBV20-1	TGCAGCCAGCGGGACGGGGATGAGCAGTTCTTC	CSQRDGDEQFF
many	NA	TRBJ2-3	TRBV20-1	TGCAGTGCTTTTGGCAGGGGGAGGATGTATACGCAGTATTTT	CSAFGRGRMYTQYF
NA	TRBD2	TRBJ2-1	TRBV5-1	TGCGCCAGCCGCCTTCTGAGCGGGAGGGCCAATGAGCAGTTCTTC	CASRLLSGRANEQFF